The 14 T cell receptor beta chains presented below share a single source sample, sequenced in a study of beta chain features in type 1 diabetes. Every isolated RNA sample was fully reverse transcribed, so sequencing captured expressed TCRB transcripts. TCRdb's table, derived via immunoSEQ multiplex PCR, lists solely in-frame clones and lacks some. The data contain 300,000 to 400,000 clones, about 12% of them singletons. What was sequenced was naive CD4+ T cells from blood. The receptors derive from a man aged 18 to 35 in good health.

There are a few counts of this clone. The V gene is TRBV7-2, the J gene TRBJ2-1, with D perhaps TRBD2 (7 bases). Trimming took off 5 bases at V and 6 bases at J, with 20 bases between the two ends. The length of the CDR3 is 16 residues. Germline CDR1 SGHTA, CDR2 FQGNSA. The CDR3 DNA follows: TGTGCCAGCAGCACGGGGGGAAGGGGGGCATTCAATGAGCAGTTCTTC. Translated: CASSTGGRGAFNEQFF.

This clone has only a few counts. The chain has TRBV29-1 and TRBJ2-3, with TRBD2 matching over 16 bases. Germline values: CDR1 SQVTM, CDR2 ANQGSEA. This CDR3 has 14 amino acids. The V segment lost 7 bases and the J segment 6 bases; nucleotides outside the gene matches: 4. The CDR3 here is CSEGLAGGRDTQYF. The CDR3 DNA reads TGCAGCGAGGGACTAGCGGGAGGGAGGGATACGCAGTATTTT.

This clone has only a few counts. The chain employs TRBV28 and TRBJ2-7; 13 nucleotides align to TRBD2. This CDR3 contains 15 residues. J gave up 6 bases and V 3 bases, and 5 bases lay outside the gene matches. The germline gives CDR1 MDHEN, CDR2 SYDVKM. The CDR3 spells CASSFGTSGISEQYF. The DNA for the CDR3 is TGTGCCAGCAGTTTCGGGACTAGCGGGATCAGCGAGCAGTACTTC.

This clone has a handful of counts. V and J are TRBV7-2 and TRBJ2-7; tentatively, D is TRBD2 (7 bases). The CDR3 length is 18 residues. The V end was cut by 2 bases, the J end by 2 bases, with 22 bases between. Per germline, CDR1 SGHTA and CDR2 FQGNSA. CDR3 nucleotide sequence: TGTGCCAGCAGCTTAAAGCGGGGAGGGGGGTTTTCACCCTACGAGCAGTACTTC. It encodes CASSLKRGGGFSPYEQYF.

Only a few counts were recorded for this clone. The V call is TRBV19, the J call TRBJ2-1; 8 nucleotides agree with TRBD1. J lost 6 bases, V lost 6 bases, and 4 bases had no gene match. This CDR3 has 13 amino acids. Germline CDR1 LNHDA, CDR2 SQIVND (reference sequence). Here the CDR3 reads CASRTQGGNEQFF. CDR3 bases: TGTGCCAGTAGGACACAGGGGGGCAATGAGCAGTTCTTC.

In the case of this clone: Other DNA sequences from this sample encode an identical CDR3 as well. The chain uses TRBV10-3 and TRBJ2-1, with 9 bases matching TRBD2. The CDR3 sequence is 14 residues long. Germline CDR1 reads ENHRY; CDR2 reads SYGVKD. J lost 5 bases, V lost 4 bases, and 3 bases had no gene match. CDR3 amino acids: CAISVTSGDNEQFF. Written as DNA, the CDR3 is TGTGCCATCAGTGTGACTAGCGGTGACAATGAGCAGTTCTTC.

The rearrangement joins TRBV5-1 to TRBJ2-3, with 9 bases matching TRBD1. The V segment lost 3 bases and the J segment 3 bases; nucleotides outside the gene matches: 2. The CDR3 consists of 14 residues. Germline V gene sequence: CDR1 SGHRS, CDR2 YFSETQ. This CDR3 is CASSSDRGTDTQYF. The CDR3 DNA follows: TGCGCCAGCAGCTCCGACAGGGGGACAGATACGCAGTATTTT. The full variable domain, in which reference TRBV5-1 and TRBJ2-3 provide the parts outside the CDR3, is KAGVTQTPRYLIKTRGQQVTLSCSPISGHRSVSWYQQTPGQGLQFLFEYFSETQRNKGNFPGRFSGRQFSNSRSEMNVSTLELGDSALYLCASSSDRGTDTQYFGPGTRLTVL.

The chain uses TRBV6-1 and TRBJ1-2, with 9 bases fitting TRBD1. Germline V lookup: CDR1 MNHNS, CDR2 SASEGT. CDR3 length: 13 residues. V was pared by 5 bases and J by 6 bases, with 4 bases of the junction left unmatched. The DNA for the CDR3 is TGTGCCAGCAGTCTCCGGGACAGGGATGGCTACACCTTC. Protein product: CASSLRDRDGYTF.

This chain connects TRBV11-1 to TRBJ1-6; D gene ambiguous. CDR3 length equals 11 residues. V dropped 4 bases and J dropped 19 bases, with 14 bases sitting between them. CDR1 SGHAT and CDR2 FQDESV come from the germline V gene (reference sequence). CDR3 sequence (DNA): TGTGCCAGCAGCTCCGAGGGAAACCCTCACTTT. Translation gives CASSSEGNPHF.

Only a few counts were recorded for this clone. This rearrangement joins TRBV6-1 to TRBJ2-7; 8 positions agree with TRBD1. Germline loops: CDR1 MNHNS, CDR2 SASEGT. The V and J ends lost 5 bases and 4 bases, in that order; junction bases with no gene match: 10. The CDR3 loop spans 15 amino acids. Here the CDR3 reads CASSPQDRASYEQYF. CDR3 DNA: TGTGCCAGCAGTCCGCAGGACAGGGCTTCGTACGAGCAGTACTTC.

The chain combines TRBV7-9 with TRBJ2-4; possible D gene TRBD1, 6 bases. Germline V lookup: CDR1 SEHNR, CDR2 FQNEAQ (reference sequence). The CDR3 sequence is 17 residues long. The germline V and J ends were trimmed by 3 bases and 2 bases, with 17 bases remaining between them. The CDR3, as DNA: TGTGCCAGCAGCTTTCCCTCTTTGGGGGCTTCCAAAAACATTCAGTACTTC. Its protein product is CASSFPSLGASKNIQYF.

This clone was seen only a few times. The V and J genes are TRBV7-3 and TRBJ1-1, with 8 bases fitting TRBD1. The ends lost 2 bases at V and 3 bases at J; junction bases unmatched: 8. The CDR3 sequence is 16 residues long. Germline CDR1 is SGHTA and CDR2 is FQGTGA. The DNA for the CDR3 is TGTGCCAGCAGCTTAGCCCCAGGGGGCCGAGACACTGAAGCTTTCTTT. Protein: CASSLAPGGRDTEAFF.

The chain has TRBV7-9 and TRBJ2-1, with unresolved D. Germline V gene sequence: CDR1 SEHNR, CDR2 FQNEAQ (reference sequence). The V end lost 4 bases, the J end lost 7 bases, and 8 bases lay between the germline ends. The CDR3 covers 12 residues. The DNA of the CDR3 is TGTGCCAGCAGCTCTATCAGGAATGAGCAGTTCTTC. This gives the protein CASSSIRNEQFF.

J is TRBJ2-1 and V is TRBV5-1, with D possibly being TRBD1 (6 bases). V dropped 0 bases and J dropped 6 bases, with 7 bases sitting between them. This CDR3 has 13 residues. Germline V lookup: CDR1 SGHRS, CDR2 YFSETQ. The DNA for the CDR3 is TGCGCCAGCAGCTTGGGGGGGCCCAATGAGCAGTTCTTC. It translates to CASSLGGPNEQFF. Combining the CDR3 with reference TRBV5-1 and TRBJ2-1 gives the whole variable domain KAGVTQTPRYLIKTRGQQVTLSCSPISGHRSVSWYQQTPGQGLQFLFEYFSETQRNKGNFPGRFSGRQFSNSRSEMNVSTLELGDSALYLCASSLGGPNEQFFGPGTRLTVL.